What follows are 9 T cell receptor beta chains derived from one specimen sequenced in a study of cytomegalovirus exposure and HLA in healthy donors. A multiplex PCR was run with 60 Vbeta primers and 13 Jbeta primers. TCRdb's table, derived via immunoSEQ multiplex PCR, lists solely in-frame clones and lacks some. The repertoire includes approximately 190,000 clones, roughly 76% of them detected once, and about 6% sits in the top ten. The sample taken for sequencing was PBMCs. Receptors were obtained from a middle-aged man in good health and CMV-seropositive.

This chain links TRBV2 with TRBJ2-2; tentative D call: TRBD2 (7 bases). The V and J ends lost 7 bases and 5 bases respectively, with 14 bases between them. The CDR3 loop spans 14 amino acids. The germline V gene encodes CDR1 SNHLY and CDR2 FYNNEI. The CDR3 DNA sequence: TGTGCCAGCAAAGGGGGGGGCCGAACCGGGGAGCTGTTTTTT. It translates to CASKGGGRTGELFF.

A few counts support this clone. The V call is TRBV7-9, the J call TRBJ1-5, with D perhaps TRBD1 (5 bases). This CDR3 contains 13 residues. The germline V gene has CDR1 SEHNR and CDR2 FQNEAQ (reference sequence). Trimming took 2 bases from V and 9 from J, leaving 11 bases between them. The CDR3 DNA reads TGTGCCAGCAGCTTATCAGGGCGGCCGCCCCAGCATTTT. It translates to CASSLSGRPPQHF. Full variable domain (missing parts from reference TRBV7-9 and TRBJ1-5): DTGVSQNPRHKITKRGQNVTFRCDPISEHNRLYWYRQTLGQGPEFLTYFQNEAQLEKSRLLSDRFSAERPKGSFSTLEIQRTEQGDSAMYLCASSLSGRPPQHFGDGTRLSIL.

This clone was counted a single time. The V call is TRBV19, the J call TRBJ2-7, with a weak D call TRBD1 (5 bases). Per germline, CDR1 LNHDA and CDR2 SQIVND (reference sequence). V was trimmed by 6 bases and J by 4 bases, leaving 10 bases between them. The CDR3 covers 12 residues. The CDR3 sequence: CASRSDRYEQYF. In DNA, the CDR3 is TGTGCCAGTAGATCAGACAGATACGAGCAGTACTTC.

A single count supports this clone. One end of the junction varies from germline; a read error may be responsible. The V gene is TRBV7-7, the J gene TRBJ2-5, with 13 bases matching TRBD2. Germline CDR1 reads SSHAT; CDR2 reads FNYEAQ (reference sequence). The CDR3 length is 14 residues. Here the CDR3 DNA reads TGTGCTAGCAGCCCGGGACTAGCGGGGGAGACCCAGTACTTC. Translating it yields CASSPGLAGETQYF.

The DNA for the CDR3 is TGCGCCAGCAGACGGACAGGGGGTTCCTCGAACACCGGGGAGCTGTTTTTT. Its protein is CASRRTGGSSNTGELFF. The chain has TRBV5-1 and TRBJ2-2; 10 bases align to TRBD1. CDR3 size: 17 residues. CDR1 is SGHRS and CDR2 is YFSETQ in the germline V gene. With V trimmed by 5 bases and J by 0 bases, 7 bases remained unmatched. The full variable domain, in which reference TRBV5-1 and TRBJ2-2 provide the parts outside the CDR3, is KAGVTQTPRYLIKTRGQQVTLSCSPISGHRSVSWYQQTPGQGLQFLFEYFSETQRNKGNFPGRFSGRQFSNSRSEMNVSTLELGDSALYLCASRRTGGSSNTGELFFGEGSRLTVL.

The V call is TRBV2, the J call TRBJ2-3; 11 bases are a match to TRBD2. With V trimmed by 5 bases and J by 2 bases, 6 bases remained unmatched. The germline CDR1 and CDR2 sequences are SNHLY and FYNNEI. The CDR3 sequence is 16 residues long. The CDR3 loop is CASSRPSGGYTDTQYF. The CDR3 coding sequence is TGTGCCAGCAGTCGCCCTAGCGGGGGGTACACAGATACGCAGTATTTT.

This sequence joins TRBV19 and TRBJ2-7, with a tentative D call TRBD2 (5 bases). From germline, CDR1 is LNHDA and CDR2 SQIVND (reference sequence). V lost 5 bases, J lost 2 bases, and 16 bases lay in between. The CDR3 has 15 residues. The CDR3 DNA sequence: TGTGCCAGTAGTCTCCGGGCCCACGGGACCTACGAGCAGTACTTC. This sequence encodes CASSLRAHGTYEQYF.

The sample holds one count of this clone. V gene TRBV4-1 combines with J gene TRBJ1-1; no clear D. Trimming removed 2 bases from V and 1 base from J, with 14 bases in between. CDR3 length: 16 amino acids. Germline values: CDR1 MGHRA, CDR2 YSYEKL. The CDR3: CASSQSRGGSNTEAFF. The CDR3 DNA follows: TGCGCCAGCAGCCAATCCCGTGGAGGGTCGAACACTGAAGCTTTCTTT.

The chain employs TRBV5-1 and TRBJ2-5; 8 bases are a match to TRBD1. Germline V CDR1 and CDR2: SGHRS, YFSETQ. Trimming took 2 bases from V and 5 from J; bases not matched to a gene: 8. The CDR3 has 15 amino acids. CDR3 amino acids: CASSFVTGEVETQYF. In DNA form, the CDR3 reads TGCGCCAGCAGCTTTGTGACAGGGGAGGTGGAGACCCAGTACTTC.